The entry that follows covers one T cell receptor (beta chain) sequence. Its antigen is unknown. Deep-level assay runs were performed. Assay: immunoSEQ multiplex PCR; the TCRdb copy retains only in-frame clones and omits some. The table lists 640,000 or so clones, around 72% of them singletons, with under 2% in the top ten. The sample belongs to a study of shared clonotypes between healthy human individuals. Study summary: Donors had three CD4 naive, three CD4 memory, two CD8 naive and one CD8 memory plate apiece. Study conclusions and caveats: When naive CD4 clonotypes were compared across a few donors, approximately 5% were shared.

This CDR3 contains 14 residues. The V gene lost 2 bases and the J gene lost 1 base, with 8 bases spanning the gap. Germline V lookup: CDR1 MGHRA, CDR2 YSYEKL. The investigators split CD4+ cells into a CD45RA+ naive subset and a CD45RA-negative memory subset. The source of this sequence is a woman younger than 45 in good health. The V and J genes are TRBV4-1 and TRBJ2-5; D gene ambiguous. The specimen was memory CD4+ T cells sorted from blood. Stated subset: CD45RA-negative fraction. CDR3 sequence (DNA): TGCGCCAGCAGCCAAACATCGTTCCAAGAGACCCAGTACTTC. Its translation is CASSQTSFQETQYF.